These T cell receptor beta chains were read from a single sample in a study of blood T cell repertoires in COVID-19. The data were produced by immunoSEQ multiplex PCR, yet TCRdb's version contains in-frame clones alone and is incomplete. This sample yields 200,000 to 250,000 clones, of which 70% to 90% are seen a single time; roughly 12% belongs to the top ten. The source material was peripheral blood. The receptors were gathered from a young woman who had recovered from COVID-19. Both conserved end residues are part of each CDR3. The D gene is left open where the match is weak. Expanded clones get a size class; other rows say once, few or many, or leave the size out.

d_gene	v_gene	abundance	j_gene	CDR3nt	CDR3aa
-	TRBV6-4	-	TRBJ2-2	TGTGCCAGCAGTCCCCAGGAAGGTTCCGGGGAGCTGTTTTTT	CASSPQEGSGELFF
TRBD2	TRBV2	-	TRBJ2-7	TGTGCCAGCAGTATATCCGGGACTAGGAGATACGAGCAGTACTTC	CASSISGTRRYEQYF
-	TRBV29-1	few	TRBJ2-7	TGCAGCGTTGTACTAGGAGGATCCTACGAGCAGTACTTC	CSVVLGGSYEQYF
TRBD1	TRBV18	-	TRBJ2-7	TGTGCCAGCTCACCAGACAGGGCTGGCTACGAGCAGTACTTC	CASSPDRAGYEQYF
TRBD1	TRBV9	-	TRBJ2-2	TGTGCCAGCAGCTATCCACGGGACAGGGGGCTGTTGGCCGGGGAGCTGTTTTTT	CASSYPRDRGLLAGELFF
TRBD2	TRBV13	-	TRBJ2-1	TGTGCCAGCAGCACAACTAGCGGGAGTCGCAATGAGCAGTTCTTC	CASSTTSGSRNEQFF
-	TRBV4-1	-	TRBJ1-2	TGCGCCAGCAGCCCAGCCGGAGGGGACTATAACTATGGCTACACCTTC	CASSPAGGDYNYGYTF
TRBD1	TRBV13	-	TRBJ2-1	TGTGCCAGCAGCTTCCCAGGAACAGGGGCGAACCTTGAGCAGTTCTTC	CASSFPGTGANLEQFF
-	TRBV2	once	TRBJ1-2	TGTGCCAGCATGGGCAGGGTAAAGGGCTACACCTTC	CASMGRVKGYTF
-	TRBV29-1	-	TRBJ2-1	TGCAGCGTTGGACGCGAGGCATCCTACAATGAGCAGTTCTTC	CSVGREASYNEQFF
TRBD2	TRBV5-1	-	TRBJ2-1	TGCGCCAGCAGCGTACTAGCGGATTCCTACAATGAGCAGTTCTTC	CASSVLADSYNEQFF